This TCR beta chain was recorded in a study of blood T cell repertoires in COVID-19. Study-wide background: The United States, Italy and Spain supplied acute and convalescent COVID-19 samples. PBMCs, B-cell-depleted T cells, or T cells provided the cDNA or gDNA that made up the material.

Profiled with immunoSEQ multiplex PCR; TCRdb holds only in-frame clones, not every one. The sample lists 100,000 to 150,000 clones, approximately 70% occurring once. V lost 5 bases and J 4 bases, leaving 11 bases between the germline ends. The CDR3 runs 13 residues. This sequence originates from a human donor with acute or convalescent COVID-19. The donor label of this sample is uncertain. The sequenced sample was peripheral blood. V usage is TRBV12-3 or TRBV12-4 and J usage is TRBJ1-2; D not certain. This chain's CDR3 is CASSENLSYGYTF. CDR3 DNA: TGTGCCAGCAGTGAGAACCTCTCCTATGGCTACACCTTC.